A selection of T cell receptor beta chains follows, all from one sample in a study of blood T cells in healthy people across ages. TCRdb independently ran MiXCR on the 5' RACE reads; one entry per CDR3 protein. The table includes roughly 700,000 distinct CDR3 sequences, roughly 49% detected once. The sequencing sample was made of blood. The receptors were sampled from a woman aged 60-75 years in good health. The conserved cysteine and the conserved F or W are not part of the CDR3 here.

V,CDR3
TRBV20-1,SAPDRGPEQY
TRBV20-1,SASSAVLNTEAF
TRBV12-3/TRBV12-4,ASSRFLRPF
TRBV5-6,ASSLVGQLFYEQY
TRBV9,ASSPTTSVYEQY
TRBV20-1,SASRGLAENEQF
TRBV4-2,ASSQDLGQGGRYT
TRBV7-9,ASSLLASGSTKDTQY
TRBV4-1,ASSQDETREYNEQF
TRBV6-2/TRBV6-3,ASSPPTTPSTGELF
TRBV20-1,SASHPYGYT
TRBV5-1,ASTSGSNQGETQY
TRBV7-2,ASSLAGGRKGYEQY
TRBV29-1,SVSQSVGAPSTDTQY
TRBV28,ASSSVWLAGDRQYEQY
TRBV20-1,SARTQGYGYT
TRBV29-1,SVGLKPTGGLEQF
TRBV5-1,ASKKAPGGGTDTQY
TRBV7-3,ASSSLGAAEAF
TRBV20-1,SASPRDRSRFTQY
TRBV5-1,ASSAGSGRAIEYEQY
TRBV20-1,SAYTGQGNSPLH
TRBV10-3,AISDPGRQGGEQY
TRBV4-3,ASSEGISSYNEQF
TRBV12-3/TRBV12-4,ASSFRNTGTEAF
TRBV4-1,ASSQDPGRSYEQY
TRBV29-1,SVTGLAGAYLRQY
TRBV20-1,SAKVARGPGTQY
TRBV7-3,ASSLASGMDTQY
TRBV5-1,ASSLDGLLQF
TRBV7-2,ASRIATGRTDTQY
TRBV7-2,ASSPGTYQETQY
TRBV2,ASRDSLLEQY
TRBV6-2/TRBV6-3,ASKDRGGEQY
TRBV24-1,ATQWTRGAAQY